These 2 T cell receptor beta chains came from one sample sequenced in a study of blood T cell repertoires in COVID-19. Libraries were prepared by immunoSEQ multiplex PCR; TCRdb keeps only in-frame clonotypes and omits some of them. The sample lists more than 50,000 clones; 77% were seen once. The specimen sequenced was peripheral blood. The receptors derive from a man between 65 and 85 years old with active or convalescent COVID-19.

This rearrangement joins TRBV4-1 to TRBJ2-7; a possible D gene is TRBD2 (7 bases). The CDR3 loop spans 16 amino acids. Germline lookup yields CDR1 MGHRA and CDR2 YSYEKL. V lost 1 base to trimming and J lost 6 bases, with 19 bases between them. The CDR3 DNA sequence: TGCGCCAGCAGCCAAGGCGGAAGGGGGACTAAGAGCGAGCAGTACTTC. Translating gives CASSQGGRGTKSEQYF.

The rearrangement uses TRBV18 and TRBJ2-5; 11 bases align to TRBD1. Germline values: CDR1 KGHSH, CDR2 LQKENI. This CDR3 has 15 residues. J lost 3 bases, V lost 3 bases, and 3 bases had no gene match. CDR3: CASSPGTGGKETQYF. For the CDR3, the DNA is TGTGCCAGCTCACCGGGGACAGGGGGGAAAGAGACCCAGTACTTC.